Reported below is one TCR beta chain. This sample stems from a study of blood T cell repertoires in COVID-19. Study summary: Sources were T cells, B-cell-depleted T cells, or PBMCs; the material itself was cDNA or gDNA.

Authors' analysis steps: Counts of nucleated cells, estimated from reference gene primer amplification, were obtained. Assay: immunoSEQ multiplex PCR; the TCRdb copy retains only in-frame clones and omits some. V and J calls and clone size are those listed in that table; D and trimming were worked out from the DNA. The sample has 100,000 to 150,000 clones, over 75% seen once. The J segment lost 7 bases and the V segment lost 5 bases, leaving 6 bases of the junction unmatched. Germline V gene data show CDR1 as MNHEY and CDR2 as SMNVEV (reference sequence). CDR3 length equals 14 residues. The V call is TRBV27, the J call TRBJ1-2; 11 bases agree with TRBD1. Sequenced: peripheral blood. The clonotype comes from a woman of 80 years or more with acute or convalescent COVID-19. The CDR3 bases are TGTGCCAGCAGTCCCGGAGGGACAGGGGGTGGCTACACCTTC. It is translated as CASSPGGTGGGYTF.